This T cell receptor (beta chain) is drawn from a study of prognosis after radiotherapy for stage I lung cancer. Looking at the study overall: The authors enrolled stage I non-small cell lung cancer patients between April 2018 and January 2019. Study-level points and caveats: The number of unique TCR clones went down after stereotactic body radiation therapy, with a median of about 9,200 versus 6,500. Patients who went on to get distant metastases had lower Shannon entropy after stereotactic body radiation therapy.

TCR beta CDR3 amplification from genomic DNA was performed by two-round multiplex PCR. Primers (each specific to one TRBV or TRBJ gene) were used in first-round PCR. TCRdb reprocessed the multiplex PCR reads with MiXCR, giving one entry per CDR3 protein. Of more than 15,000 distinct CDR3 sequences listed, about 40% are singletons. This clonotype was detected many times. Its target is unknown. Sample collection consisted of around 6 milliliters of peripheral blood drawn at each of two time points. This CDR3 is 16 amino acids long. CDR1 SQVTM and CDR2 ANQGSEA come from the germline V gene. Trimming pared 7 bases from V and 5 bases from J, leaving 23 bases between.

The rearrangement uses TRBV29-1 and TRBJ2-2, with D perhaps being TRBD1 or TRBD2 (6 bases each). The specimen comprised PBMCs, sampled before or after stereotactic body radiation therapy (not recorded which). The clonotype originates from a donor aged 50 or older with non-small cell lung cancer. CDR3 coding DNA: TGCAGCGCTTACGTCTCCAAGGGGGGATGGACCGGGGAGCTGTTTTTT. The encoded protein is CSAYVSKGGWTGELFF.